The 2 T cell receptor beta chains listed next were all sequenced from one sample in a study of regulatory T cells in long-lasting Graves disease. Library construction for TCR beta used iRepertoire HTBI primers and Arm-PCR of CDR3 regions. In TCRdb, the multiplex PCR reads were re-called with MiXCR into one record per CDR3 protein. The sample consists of 700,000 or so distinct CDR3 sequences, approximately 29% of them appearing once. The time point: persistent/refractory GD, antithyroid drugs over 5 years with positive TRAb. Construction of the TCR library relied on RNA isolated from PBMCs. The material sequenced was peripheral blood mononuclear cells (PBMCs), taken when the disease was refractory, from a patient treated with antithyroid drugs. The receptors here all came from a female donor with Graves disease.

This clonotype was detected a few times. V and J are TRBV3-1 and TRBJ1-2; D remains ambiguous. Trimming cost V 0 bases and J 3 bases, with 5 bases left between them. This CDR3 has 13 residues. Germline values: CDR1 LGHDT, CDR2 YNNKEL (reference sequence). CDR3 residues: CASSQEADYGYTF. For the CDR3, the DNA is TGTGCCAGCAGCCAAGAAGCCGACTATGGCTACACCTTC. Full variable domain (missing parts from reference TRBV3-1 and TRBJ1-2): DTAVSQTPKYLVTQMGNDKSIKCEQNLGHDTMYWYKQDSKKFLKIMFSYNNKELIINETVPNRFSPKSPDKAHLNLHINSLELGDSAVYFCASSQEADYGYTFGSGTRLTVV.

This clonotype has only a few counts. This sequence joins TRBV29-1 and TRBJ2-5; D is uncertain. The V and J ends lost 4 bases and 2 bases respectively, with 8 bases between them. CDR1 and CDR2 (germline): SQVTM, ANQGSEA. There are 12 residues in the CDR3. The CDR3 region has the DNA TGCAGCGTTGTGGTCGTTCAAGAGACCCAGTACTTC. It yields the protein CSVVVVQETQYF.